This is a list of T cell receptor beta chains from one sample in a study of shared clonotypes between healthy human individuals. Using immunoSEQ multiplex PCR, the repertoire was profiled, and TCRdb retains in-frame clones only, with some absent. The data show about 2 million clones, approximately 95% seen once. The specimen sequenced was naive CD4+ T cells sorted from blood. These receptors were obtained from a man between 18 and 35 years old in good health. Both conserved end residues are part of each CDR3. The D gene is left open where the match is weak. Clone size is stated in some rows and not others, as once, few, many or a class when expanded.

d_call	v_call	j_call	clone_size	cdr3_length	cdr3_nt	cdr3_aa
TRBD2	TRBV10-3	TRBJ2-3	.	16	TGTGCCATCAGTGAGTCGGCGGGGGGGATCACAGATACGCAGTATTTT	CAISESAGGITDTQYF
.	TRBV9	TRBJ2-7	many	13	TGTGCCAGCGGCCGGGAGCCCACCTACGAGCAGTACTTC	CASGREPTYEQYF
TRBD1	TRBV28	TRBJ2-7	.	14	TGTGCCAGCAGTTCGGGACAGCGATCCTACGAGCAGTACTTC	CASSSGQRSYEQYF
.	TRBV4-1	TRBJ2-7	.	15	TGCGCCAGCAGCCAAGATCAAGGGGCTCGGTACGAGCAGTACTTC	CASSQDQGARYEQYF
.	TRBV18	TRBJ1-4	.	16	TGTGCCAGCTCACCCAGCGGGGGCGGCACTAATGAAAAACTGTTTTTT	CASSPSGGGTNEKLFF
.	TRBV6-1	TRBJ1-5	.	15	TGTGCCACCTCAGTCGGACAACGGACGTCTCAGCCCCAGCATTTT	CATSVGQRTSQPQHF
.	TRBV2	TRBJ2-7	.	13	TGTGCCAGCAGTGAAGGGGGCAGTACCGTTACTAACTTC	CASSEGGSTVTNF
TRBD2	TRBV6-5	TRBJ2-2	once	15	TGTGCCAGCAGCGCAGCGGGAGCGGGCACCGGGGAGCTGTTTTTT	CASSAAGAGTGELFF
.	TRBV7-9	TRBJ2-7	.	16	TGTGCCAGCAGCCCATACTACTTCTCCAGCTCCTACGAGCAGTACTTC	CASSPYYFSSSYEQYF
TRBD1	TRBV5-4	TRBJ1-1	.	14	TGTGCCAGCAGGACAGGGGGCGCGAACACTGAAGCTTTCTTT	CASRTGGANTEAFF
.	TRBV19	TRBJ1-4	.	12	TGTGCCAGTCACGGGCCGATTGAAAAACTGTTTTTT	CASHGPIEKLFF
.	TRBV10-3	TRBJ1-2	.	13	TGTGCCATCAGTCCAGACAGATCCTATGGCTACACCTTC	CAISPDRSYGYTF
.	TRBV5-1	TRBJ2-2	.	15	TGCGCCAGCAGCTTGTCAGGGGCCGACACCGGGGAGCTGTTTTTT	CASSLSGADTGELFF
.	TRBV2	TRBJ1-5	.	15	TGTGCCAGCATGCCGGGGACGTGGAGCAATCAGCCCCAGCATTTT	CASMPGTWSNQPQHF
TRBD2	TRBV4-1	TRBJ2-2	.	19	TGCGCCAGCAGCCAGGCCGGGACTAGCGGGGGGGCCGTCACCGGGGAGCTGTTTTTT	CASSQAGTSGGAVTGELFF
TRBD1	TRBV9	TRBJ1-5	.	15	TGTGCCAGCAGCGTAGGACAGGGGGCAGGGCAGCCCCAGCATTTT	CASSVGQGAGQPQHF
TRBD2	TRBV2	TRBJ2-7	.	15	TGTGCCAGCAAGGACAGACTAGCGGGAGTTCAAGAGCAGTACTTC	CASKDRLAGVQEQYF
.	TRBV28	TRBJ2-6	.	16	TGTGCCAGCAACCCAGACGGTTCTCTGGGGGCCAACGTCCTGACTTTC	CASNPDGSLGANVLTF
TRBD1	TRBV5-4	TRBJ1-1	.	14	TGTGCCAGCAGCTCGGGACAGGTCCTCCCTGAAGCTTTCTTT	CASSSGQVLPEAFF
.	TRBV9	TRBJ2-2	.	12	TGTGCCAGGAGGGGGGACACCGGGGAGCTGTTTTTT	CARRGDTGELFF
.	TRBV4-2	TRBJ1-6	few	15	TGTGCCAGCAGCCAAGATCGACAGTCCTTTTCACCCCTCCACTTT	CASSQDRQSFSPLHF
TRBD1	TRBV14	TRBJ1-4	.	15	TGTGCCAGCAGCCAATATGACAGGGGCAATGAAAAACTGTTTTTT	CASSQYDRGNEKLFF
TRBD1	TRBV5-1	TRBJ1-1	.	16	TGCGCCAGCAGCCCCACCCGGGACAGGCGGAACACTGAAGCTTTCTTT	CASSPTRDRRNTEAFF
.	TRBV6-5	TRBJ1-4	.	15	TGTGCCAGCAGTCCGGGGAGCATGGCTAATGAAAAACTGTTTTTT	CASSPGSMANEKLFF
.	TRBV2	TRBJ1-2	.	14	TGTGCCAGCAGTGAAGAAGGCAGGAACTATGGCTACACCTTC	CASSEEGRNYGYTF
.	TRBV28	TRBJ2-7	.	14	TGTGCCAGCAGTCTCTCCGCCAGGGCGGTCGAGCAGTACTTC	CASSLSARAVEQYF
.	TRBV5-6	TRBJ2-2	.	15	TGTGCCAGCAGCTCGATAGACAGTAACACCGGGGAGCTGTTTTTT	CASSSIDSNTGELFF